This T cell receptor beta chain was documented in a study of T cells in Graves' hyperthyroidism and ophthalmopathy (dated by TCRdb to about 2019). Notes on the research overall: Peripheral blood was sampled at the time of initial diagnosis, prior to any treatment. A discovery cohort of about a hundred patients, 43 with Graves' ophthalmopathy and about 58 with stable Graves' hyperthyroidism, was used to find distinguishing TCR V-J signatures. Whether ophthalmopathy could be predicted prospectively was tested in an independent validation cohort made up of roughly 19 hyperthyroidism patients plus 17 patients who later progressed to ophthalmopathy. For training and testing, the 100 or so patients in the discovery cohort were randomly divided in a 7:3 ratio. In addition, the study compared T-cell repertoires in thyroid tissue and in blood from roughly 6 Graves' hyperthyroidism patients. After sampling, hyperthyroidism patients received methimazole starting at 30 mg daily, and ophthalmopathy patients received high-dose intravenous methylprednisolone. TCR Vbeta CDR3 sequencing of 130 to 150 peripheral blood samples (fewer than 45 ophthalmopathy, roughly 72 hyperthyroidism and approximately 17 progressor patients) is reported in the paper. Beyond this particular receptor, the publication reports: During validation, the model predicted progression to ophthalmopathy a median of about 6.5 months ahead of onset, with roughly 65% sensitivity and 72% to 80% specificity. Blood samples also contained most of the expanded thyroid clonotypes (frequency above 0.001), which suggests that blood repertoires may reflect thyroid immune responses. A 13 V-J signature model separated ophthalmopathy from stable hyperthyroidism, with just over 85% sensitivity and about 81% specificity in cross-validation and 80%/75% in testing. Sample size was not statistically predetermined, and blinding of investigators to group allocation was not performed.

The TCR beta CDR3 regions were amplified from RNA transcripts. The TCR CDR3 was subjected to a first round of RT-PCR using the HTBI primer set and the Qiagen OneStep RT-PCR kit. A second multiplex PCR round built the libraries, followed by size selection and purification. Libraries were sequenced paired-end with 100 bp reads on an Illumina HiSeq2000. Regarding the original processing steps: SOAPnuke was used to process the raw data, with reads discarded if the reads contained adapters or uncalled bases, had a mean Phred below 15, or lacked an exact constant-primer or identifier match. High-quality paired reads were merged with COPE v1.2.5, and unique nucleotide sequences were defined as clonotypes. MiTCR v1.1 was used to align clonotypes to the IMGT TRBV, TRBD and TRBJ reference segments. The analysis included only V-J combinations with a frequency above 0.0001, which together covered around 99% of the repertoires. The TCS score was defined as the ratio of F50 (clonal expansion) to E x V (chaos), calculated using BLOSUM62-based TCRdist between CDR3 peptides within each V-J. Welch's t-statistics and random forest reduced fewer than 600 V-J features to around 14, which were used in a naive Bayes classifier (R e1071). TCRdb reprocessed the public reads (quality trimming at Q25 with fastp, clone calling with MiXCR) and kept in-frame beta chains. CDR3 protein sequences are deduplicated, and each keeps its most common genes and DNA. TCRdb, rather than the study authors, made the V and J calls. Within this sample are roughly 600,000 distinct CDR3 sequences, with more than 14% of them counted one time only. Of the sample, around 12% is held by the ten largest clones.

This clonotype has a count of ten or more. This receptor's antigen is unknown. The record has no base qualities; no much larger clone is one base away. CDR1 and CDR2 are drawn from the germline V gene: MDHEN, SYDVKM. From the cysteine up to the phenylalanine, the CDR3 has a length of 21 residues. The retained sequence is limited to the CDR3, 63 bases, with the frame set at the first base. The junction shows trimming of 5 bases on V and 0 bases on J, plus 29 bases between the germline ends. Moderately to severely active disease, a Clinical Activity Score of at least 3, a NOSPECS grade of at least 4, and a duration under 3 months were present in ophthalmopathy patients. Patients with uncontrolled infections, other autoimmune diseases, pregnancy or lactation were excluded. Diagnoses were based on clinical symptoms, serum thyroxine and TRAb, thyroid ultrasound and orbital computed tomography. PBMCs were isolated from 10 ml of fresh peripheral blood by Ficoll-Paque density gradient centrifugation. Total RNA was extracted with Trizol reagent, and quality was checked on an Agilent 2100 Bioanalyzer.

The sequence came from a woman aged 50 to 60 with Graves' ophthalmopathy. Sequencing used blood. The V and J genes are TRBV28 and TRBJ1-5, with a weak D call of TRBD1 (6 bases match). The DNA sequence is TGTGCCAGCAGTACCCGGGTCGGGACAAACCCAGAGACCCATAGCAATCAGCCCCAGCATTTT. This yields the protein CASSTRVGTNPETHSNQPQHF.